The 27 T cell receptor beta chains below all came from one sample that was sequenced in a study of response to subunit inactivated influenza vaccine. MiXCR, run by TCRdb on the RT-PCR reads, gives a single entry per CDR3 protein. The table shows roughly 650,000 distinct CDR3 sequences, with less than 15% occurring only once. The material sequenced was PBMCs from blood, taken roughly 2 weeks before vaccination. The receptors come from a man aged 50 or older who received an inactivated influenza vaccine.

This clonotype was observed a handful of times. The V and J genes are TRBV28 and TRBJ1-2; the D is unclear. This CDR3 is built from 14 residues. Looked up from germline, CDR1 is MDHEN and CDR2 is SYDVKM. Trimming cost V 2 bases and J 4 bases, with 11 bases left between them. The CDR3 spells CASSLAPESYGYTF. In DNA form, the CDR3 reads TGTGCCAGCAGTTTAGCCCCGGAGAGCTATGGCTACACCTTC.

This clonotype was recorded a few times. V gene TRBV11-2 combines with J gene TRBJ2-1; 8 bases fit TRBD1. There are 15 residues in the CDR3. Germline V gene lookup returns CDR1 SGHAT and CDR2 FQNNGV. Trimming took 5 bases from V and 4 from J; bases not matched to a gene: 7. CDR3 amino acids: CASSTGTGKYNEQFF. DNA of the CDR3: TGTGCCAGCAGCACGGGGACAGGAAAATACAATGAGCAGTTCTTC. The whole variable domain, filled in from reference TRBV11-2 and TRBJ2-1, reads EAGVAQSPRYKIIEKRQSVAFWCNPISGHATLYWYQQILGQGPKLLIQFQNNGVVDDSQLPKDRFSAERLKGVDSTLKIQPAKLEDSAVYLCASSTGTGKYNEQFFGPGTRLTVL.

This clonotype was found many times. The chain carries TRBV28 and TRBJ2-7; D may be TRBD1 (6 bases). Deletions cut 5 bases from V and 0 bases from J, with 17 bases between. The germline gives CDR1 MDHEN, CDR2 SYDVKM. This CDR3 is built from 16 residues. This CDR3 reads CASSPQWDKSSYEQYF. The CDR3 DNA is TGTGCCAGCAGTCCCCAGTGGGACAAGAGCTCCTACGAGCAGTACTTC.

This clonotype was observed many times. The genes are TRBV28 and TRBJ2-1; TRBD1 is a possible D gene (6 bases). Germline V lookup: CDR1 MDHEN, CDR2 SYDVKM. Between the trimmed V and J ends, which lost 8 bases and 5 bases, there was a span of 19 bases. The CDR3 length is 15 residues. The DNA for the CDR3 is TGTGCCAGCGTTCCACATAACAGGGCGGACAATGAGCAGTTCTTC. This sequence encodes CASVPHNRADNEQFF.

The J gene is TRBJ1-1, the V gene TRBV12-3 or TRBV12-4; possibly TRBD1 for D (5 bases). Deletions cut 7 bases from V and 8 bases from J, with 17 bases between. The CDR3 is 13 amino acids. The CDR3 bases are TGTGCCAGCAACCGCGGGGCCAGTCCCGAAGCTTTCTTT. This encodes CASNRGASPEAFF.

This clonotype has a handful of counts. This chain uses TRBV20-1 with TRBJ2-2; TRBD2 matches at 7 bases. The CDR3 is made up of 15 amino acids. From germline, CDR1 is DFQATT and CDR2 SNEGSKA (reference sequence). V shed 2 bases, J shed 7 bases, and the junction held 10 bases outside the gene matches. The DNA for the CDR3 is TGCAGTGCTAGAATTCCTCGGGACTATCGCGGGGAGCTGTTTTTT. It translates to CSARIPRDYRGELFF.

The chain links TRBV20-1 to TRBJ2-7; D is undetermined. The V end was cut by 0 bases, the J end by 4 bases, with 7 bases between. The CDR3 length is 12 residues. The V gene's germline CDR1 is DFQATT and CDR2 SNEGSKA (reference sequence). The DNA of the CDR3 is TGCAGTGCTAGAGATATGTTATACGAGCAGTACTTC. Amino acids: CSARDMLYEQYF.

This clonotype has just a few counts. In DNA form, the CDR3 reads TGTGCCAGCAGCCAAGGTCAGGGGCGGTTGAGTGGGAACTATGGCTACACCTTC. Translation: CASSQGQGRLSGNYGYTF. The J gene is TRBJ1-2, the V gene TRBV3-1; TRBD1 is a possible D gene (6 bases). Germline loops: CDR1 LGHDT, CDR2 YNNKEL (reference sequence). The V end was cut by 1 base, the J end by 2 bases, with 20 bases between. This CDR3 spans 18 amino acids. Supplemented by reference TRBV3-1 and TRBJ1-2, the full variable domain reads DTAVSQTPKYLVTQMGNDKSIKCEQNLGHDTMYWYKQDSKKFLKIMFSYNNKELIINETVPNRFSPKSPDKAHLNLHINSLELGDSAVYFCASSQGQGRLSGNYGYTFGSGTRLTVV.

This clonotype was picked up a small number of times. The chain uses TRBV4-1 and TRBJ1-2, with D tentatively TRBD1 (6 bases). Germline V gene data show CDR1 as MGHRA and CDR2 as YSYEKL. This CDR3 has 19 residues. V lost 0 bases and J lost 3, with 23 bases in between. The CDR3, as DNA: TGCGCCAGCAGCCAAGATGGGCTGAGAAGGGACATAAGGGACTATGGCTACACCTTC. Residues: CASSQDGLRRDIRDYGYTF.

There are a few counts of this clonotype. The CDR3 protein is CSSGRGDNEQFF. CDR3 DNA: TGCAGCTCAGGCAGGGGAGACAATGAGCAGTTCTTC. V is TRBV29-1 and J is TRBJ2-1; D might be TRBD1 (6 bases). The length of the CDR3 is 12 residues. The V end was cut by 8 bases, the J end by 5 bases, with 13 bases between. Germline values: CDR1 SQVTM, CDR2 ANQGSEA.

This chain connects TRBV7-2 to TRBJ2-7; the D gene is possibly TRBD2 (5 bases). CDR1 and CDR2 from the germline V gene are SGHTA and FQGNSA. This CDR3 comprises 14 residues. Trimming took off 5 bases at V and 11 bases at J, with 22 bases between the two ends. Written as DNA, the CDR3 is TGTGCCAGCAGCGCCGCGATGGGCCTTGGGAGAAAGTACTTC. Its protein product is CASSAAMGLGRKYF. The full variable domain, in which reference TRBV7-2 and TRBJ2-7 provide the parts outside the CDR3, is GAGVSQSPSNKVTEKGKDVELRCDPISGHTALYWYRQSLGQGLEFLIYFQGNSAPDKSGLPSDRFSAERTGGSVSTLTIQRTQQEDSAVYLCASSAAMGLGRKYFGPGTRLTVT.

This clonotype was detected only a few times. This chain connects TRBV28 to TRBJ1-1; 8 positions agree with TRBD1. The V gene's germline CDR1 is MDHEN and CDR2 SYDVKM. Trimming took 5 bases from V and 4 from J; bases not matched to a gene: 9. The CDR3 covers 15 residues. Here the CDR3 reads CASSPARTGLTEAFF. In DNA, the CDR3 is TGTGCCAGCAGTCCCGCCCGGACAGGGCTCACTGAAGCTTTCTTT. Looking up the rest from reference TRBV28 and TRBJ1-1 gives the full variable domain: DVKVTQSSRYLVKRTGEKVFLECVQDMDHENMFWYRQDPGLGLRLIYFSYDVKMKEKGDIPEGYSVSREKKERFSLILESASTNQTSMYLCASSPARTGLTEAFFGQGTRLTVV.

The chain combines TRBV7-8 with TRBJ2-3; D may be TRBD2 (6 bases). CDR3 size: 15 residues. V lost 5 bases and J lost 0, with 12 bases in between. Germline CDR1 SGHVS, CDR2 FQNEAQ. CDR3: CASSRLVTSTDTQYF. The DNA of the CDR3 is TGTGCCAGCAGCCGACTAGTAACTAGCACAGATACGCAGTATTTT.

The chain joins TRBV20-1 to TRBJ2-7; the D gene is possibly TRBD1 (6 bases). The CDR3 spans 15 residues. In germline, CDR1 is DFQATT, CDR2 SNEGSKA (reference sequence). Trimming shortened V by 4 bases and J by 0 bases, and 16 bases separated the two germline ends. DNA for the CDR3: TGCAGTGCTAACCGGGCACAGGGAAGCTCCTACGAGCAGTACTTC. Its translation: CSANRAQGSSYEQYF.

The chain is built from TRBV6-1 and TRBJ2-3, with unresolved D. The germline V and J ends were trimmed by 7 bases and 2 bases, with 13 bases remaining between them. This CDR3 has 14 amino acids. Germline CDR1 reads MNHNS; CDR2 reads SASEGT. The CDR3 nucleotides read TGTGCCAGCACGGATAATCTCTTCACAGATACGCAGTATTTT. Protein product: CASTDNLFTDTQYF.

This clonotype has only a few counts. The chain couples TRBV6-2 or TRBV6-3 to TRBJ2-6, with a tentative D call TRBD1 (5 bases). The CDR3 is 20 amino acids. V lost 9 bases and J lost 0, with 27 bases in between. CDR1 and CDR2 from the germline V gene are MNHEY and SVGEGT. CDR3 coding DNA: TGTGCCAGTGCGAGCCCCCAGGGCCAACCTTTAAGCTCTGGGGCCAACGTCCTGACTTTC. As protein: CASASPQGQPLSSGANVLTF.

This clonotype was picked up a small number of times. The gene calls are TRBV20-1 and TRBJ2-2; D call uncertain. V lost 3 bases and J lost 4, with 15 bases in between. Looked up from germline, CDR1 is DFQATT and CDR2 is SNEGSKA (reference sequence). CDR3 length equals 15 residues. This chain's CDR3 is CSASLPSLRTGELFF. The CDR3 DNA reads as TGCAGTGCTAGCCTCCCCAGCTTGCGCACCGGGGAGCTGTTTTTT.

This clonotype was recorded a few times. The chain combines TRBV15 with TRBJ2-7, with D possibly being TRBD2 (6 bases). CDR1 and CDR2 from the germline V gene are LNHNV and YYDKDF (reference sequence). This CDR3 region has 13 residues. V lost 3 bases and J 5 bases, leaving 11 bases between the germline ends. The CDR3 loop reads CATSRGLDDEQYF. The CDR3 nucleotides are TGTGCCACCAGCAGGGGACTTGACGACGAGCAGTACTTC.

Only a few counts were recorded for this clonotype. Germline and junction disagree at one end, which may indicate a read error. The chain links TRBV6-2 or TRBV6-3 to TRBJ2-2, with TRBD2 matching 7 bases. Looked up from germline, CDR1 is MNHEY and CDR2 is SVGEGT. This CDR3 spans 12 amino acids. The CDR3 region is CASSYWAGVSLF. In nucleotides, the CDR3 is TGTGCCAGCAGTTATTGGGCGGGAGTCTCACTTTTT.

DNA of the CDR3: TGTGCCAGCAGTTTATATGGCAGGGAGAATGAAAAACTGTTTTTT. Encoded protein: CASSLYGRENEKLFF. This chain links TRBV27 with TRBJ1-4; D may be TRBD1 (5 bases). Trimming shortened V by 1 base and J by 5 bases, and 11 bases separated the two germline ends. Per germline, CDR1 MNHEY and CDR2 SMNVEV (reference sequence). This CDR3 spans 15 amino acids.

This clonotype was counted ten times or more. The chain links TRBV20-1 to TRBJ2-6; the D is unclear. The CDR3 loop spans 16 amino acids. The germline V gene encodes CDR1 DFQATT and CDR2 SNEGSKA (reference sequence). V was pared by 2 bases and J by 4 bases, with 15 bases between. The CDR3 DNA reads as TGCAGTGCTAGACCCCCCGTGGGGTCGGGGGCCAACGTCCTGACTTTC. This encodes CSARPPVGSGANVLTF.

This clonotype was observed at least ten times. The gene calls are TRBV12-3 or TRBV12-4 and TRBJ2-1; no reliable D call. V lost 1 base and J lost 1, with 8 bases in between. The CDR3 runs to 15 residues. As DNA, the CDR3 is TGTGCCAGCAGTTTAGAAGCGAGATCCTACAATGAGCAGTTCTTC. It codes for CASSLEARSYNEQFF.

The rearrangement joins TRBV6-2 or TRBV6-3 to TRBJ1-1, with 7 bases that match TRBD1. This CDR3 is built from 16 residues. Germline loops: CDR1 MNHEY, CDR2 SVGEGT. V was pared by 5 bases and J by 1 base, with 10 bases of the junction left unmatched. The CDR3 sequence: CASSRDSSLKNTEAFF. DNA for the CDR3: TGTGCCAGCAGTCGGGACAGCAGCTTAAAGAACACTGAAGCTTTCTTT.

This clonotype has more than one count but fewer than ten. The CDR3 region is CASSPSWETQYF. CDR3 DNA: TGTGCCAGCAGCCCGTCCTGGGAGACCCAGTACTTC. The genes are TRBV11-2 and TRBJ2-5, with unresolved D. Germline V lookup: CDR1 SGHAT, CDR2 FQNNGV. CDR3 length: 12 residues. The V and J ends lost 5 bases and 5 bases respectively, with 9 bases between them.

This clonotype was seen at least ten times. This chain links TRBV28 with TRBJ2-1, with 8 bases aligning to TRBD1. The CDR3 sequence is 15 residues long. V gave up 2 bases and J gave up 6 bases; unmatched junction bases: 6. Germline V gives CDR1 MDHEN, CDR2 SYDVKM. CDR3 in amino acids: CASSLLQGAANEQFF. The CDR3 DNA sequence: TGTGCCAGCAGTTTACTGCAGGGGGCTGCCAATGAGCAGTTCTTC.

The chain joins TRBV20-1 to TRBJ2-3, with TRBD2 identical over 14 bases. J gave up 3 bases and V 3 bases, and 5 bases lay outside the gene matches. This CDR3 spans 16 amino acids. CDR1 DFQATT and CDR2 SNEGSKA come from the germline V gene (reference sequence). CDR3 loop: CSASSGLAGDTDTQYF. CDR3 nucleotides: TGCAGTGCTAGCTCGGGACTAGCGGGGGATACAGATACGCAGTATTTT.

The CDR3 nucleotides are TGTGCCAGCAGCTTAGGCCACAAGGGGGATACACCCTACGAGCAGTACTTC. Protein sequence: CASSLGHKGDTPYEQYF. The genes are TRBV7-8 and TRBJ2-7, with D perhaps matching TRBD1 (6 bases). In germline, CDR1 is SGHVS, CDR2 FQNEAQ. V gave up 1 base and J gave up 2 bases, with 18 bases separating them. There are 17 residues in the CDR3.